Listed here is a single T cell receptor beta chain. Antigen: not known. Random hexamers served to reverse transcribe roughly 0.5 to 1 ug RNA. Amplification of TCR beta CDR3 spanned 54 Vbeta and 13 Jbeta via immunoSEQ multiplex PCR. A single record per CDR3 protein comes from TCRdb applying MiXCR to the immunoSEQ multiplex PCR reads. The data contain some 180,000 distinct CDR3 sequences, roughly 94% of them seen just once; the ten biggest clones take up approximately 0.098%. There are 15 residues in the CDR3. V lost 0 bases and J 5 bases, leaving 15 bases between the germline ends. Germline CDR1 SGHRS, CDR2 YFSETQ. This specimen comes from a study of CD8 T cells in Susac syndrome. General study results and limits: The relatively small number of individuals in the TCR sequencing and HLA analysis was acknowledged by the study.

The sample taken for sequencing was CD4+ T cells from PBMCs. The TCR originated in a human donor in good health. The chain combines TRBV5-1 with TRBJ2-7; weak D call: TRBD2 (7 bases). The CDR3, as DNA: TGCGCCAGCAGCTTGGTCACAGGGACTATGAACGAGCAGTACTTC. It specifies CASSLVTGTMNEQYF.